This record covers a single T cell receptor beta chain. The antigen remains undetermined. This may be a read error, as it is one base from a much larger clone. The entry originates in a study of T cell repertoires in cytomegalovirus infection. The wider study: Carrying CMV and the relevant HLA type showed in public TCR beta signatures.

The germline CDR1 and CDR2 sequences are MNHEY and SVGEGT. The CDR3 loop spans 15 amino acids. TCRdb reanalysed the reads using MiXCR and keeps one entry per CDR3 protein. The table lists under 350,000 distinct CDR3 sequences, 9.5% of them singletons. The study, taken as a whole, reports: Identification of carriers of CMV plus the relevant HLA was achieved through cumulative public TCR beta family frequency. CMV-specific HLA-C-restricted TCR beta clonotypes dominated the ex vivo response.

The sequence was obtained from a human donor in good health (CMV status not recorded). Some clones in this sample may be carry-over from other donors' samples. The gene calls are TRBV6-2 or TRBV6-3 and TRBJ2-2; a possible D gene is TRBD2 (5 bases). Input material: PBMCs. CDR3 nucleotide sequence: TGTGCCAGCAGTTACTTTTCGGGTCCTACCGGGGAGCCGTTTTTT. Its translation is CASSYFSGPTGEPFF.